This entry concerns a single TCR beta chain. Sequencing was performed with immunoSEQ multiplex PCR; in TCRdb, only in-frame clones are kept and a portion is missing. The sample carries about 130,000 clones, more than 70% recorded once. The sample is drawn from a study of T cell responses to AZD1222 COVID-19 vaccine. Overall study: Second-dose timings of about 4 or about 12 weeks were pooled.

CDR3 length equals 14 residues. Germline CDR1 LNHDA, CDR2 SQIVND (reference sequence). The V and J ends lost 5 bases and 2 bases respectively, with 12 bases between them. The sample in question was peripheral blood, obtained on day 0 of AZD1222 vaccination. This rearrangement joins TRBV19 to TRBJ1-1; no clear D gene. This sequence was found in an adult in good health. CDR3 nucleotides: TGTGCCAGTAGTCGAGATACACTAAACACTGAAGCTTTCTTT. Translated, it gives CASSRDTLNTEAFF. The full variable domain, completed using reference TRBV19 and TRBJ1-1, is DGGITQSPKYLFRKEGQNVTLSCEQNLNHDAMYWYRQDPGQGLRLIYYSQIVNDFQKGDIAEGYSVSREKKESFPLTVTSAQKNPTAFYLCASSRDTLNTEAFFGQGTRLTVV.